Listed below are T cell receptor beta chains from one sample, sequenced in a study of T cell responses to AZD1222 COVID-19 vaccine. Profiled with immunoSEQ multiplex PCR; TCRdb holds only in-frame clones, not every one. The sample includes around 100,000 clones, over 75% of them seen just once. The sequences come from peripheral blood, collected on day 0 of AZD1222 vaccination. Receptors were obtained from an adult in good health. Both conserved end residues are trimmed from each CDR3. Each record gives: V gene, D gene, clone size, CDR3 protein. A D gene is named only where the DNA matches it firmly. Clone size appears in some rows only: once, few, many, or a class for an expanded clone.

V: TRBV7-3; D: -; size: -; CDR3: ASSLGLF
V: TRBV29-1; D: -; size: -; CDR3: SVGGYGSGDEQF
V: TRBV7-6; D: -; size: few; CDR3: ASSPTQWGLNTEAF
V: TRBV5-6; D: -; size: -; CDR3: ASKRRQSEQY
V: TRBV7-9; D: TRBD1; size: -; CDR3: ASSSPGTEVLNYGYT
V: TRBV9; D: -; size: -; CDR3: ASSVVRVWGANVLT
V: TRBV7-9; D: TRBD1; size: -; CDR3: ASSSKQGGLGNTEAF
V: TRBV30; D: -; size: -; CDR3: AWSPYQETQY
V: TRBV9; D: -; size: once; CDR3: ASSPKTRQAAGQETQY
V: TRBV14; D: -; size: few; CDR3: ATAKLRDTQY
V: TRBV29-1; D: -; size: -; CDR3: SVEKGPEQY
V: TRBV10-3; D: -; size: -; CDR3: AISDRLMNTEAF
V: TRBV12-3/TRBV12-4; D: -; size: -; CDR3: ASSYPYGGEQY
V: TRBV19; D: -; size: once; CDR3: ASSIGGNLIYGYT
V: TRBV7-3; D: -; size: -; CDR3: ASSFSMNTEAF
V: TRBV9; D: -; size: -; CDR3: ASSVDSGAGGYT
V: TRBV7-9; D: TRBD1; size: -; CDR3: ASSLTQGGRFGYT
V: TRBV5-4; D: TRBD2; size: -; CDR3: ASSLGASGPNEQF
V: TRBV4-3; D: -; size: few; CDR3: ASSQEMGSSGEQY
V: TRBV19; D: TRBD1; size: once; CDR3: ASRPGQGFSPLH
V: TRBV7-2; D: -; size: -; CDR3: ASTRTRGTSYGYT
V: TRBV29-1; D: TRBD1; size: -; CDR3: SVVVAPGGNGYT
V: TRBV19; D: -; size: -; CDR3: ASSTRLPTGGNTIY
V: TRBV7-2; D: TRBD1; size: -; CDR3: ASSLVPPGQGRGRYGYT
V: TRBV3-1/TRBV3-2; D: -; size: -; CDR3: ASSLVTGELF
V: TRBV2; D: TRBD1; size: once; CDR3: ASSRDREYGYT
V: TRBV12-3/TRBV12-4; D: -; size: once; CDR3: ASSLIGTLEQF
V: TRBV18; D: -; size: -; CDR3: ASSATGQNTEAF
V: TRBV7-3; D: -; size: medium-sized; CDR3: ASSSGRSYT
V: TRBV5-1; D: -; size: -; CDR3: ASSLKHSADTQY